These 27 T cell receptor beta chains share one sample of origin, sequenced in a study of shared clonotypes between healthy human individuals. Sequenced by immunoSEQ multiplex PCR; TCRdb stores in-frame clones only, minus some. This table has about 730,000 clones, just under 75% appearing once. Sequencing used memory CD4+ T cells sorted from blood. Stated subset: CD45RA-negative fraction. The receptor set was obtained from a woman aged 25 to 39 in good health.

Regarding this clone: A junction end diverges from the germline sequence, so it may reflect a read error. This chain links TRBV7-8 with TRBJ1-2; 7 bases map to TRBD1. CDR1 is SGHVS, CDR2 FQNEAQ, per germline. The CDR3 has 17 amino acids. CDR3 bases: TGTGCCAGCAGCTTTCGCCTCGACAGGGAGGGTAACGATGGCTACACCTTC. It specifies CASSFRLDREGNDGYTF. The full variable domain, its missing parts supplied by reference TRBV7-8 and TRBJ1-2, is GAGVSQSPRYKVAKRGQDVALRCDPISGHVSLFWYQQALGQGPEFLTYFQNEAQLDKSGLPSDRFFAERPEGSVSTLKIQRTQQEDSAVYLCASSFRLDREGNDGYTFGSGTRLTVV.

The DNA for the CDR3 is TGTGCCAGCAGTAAACCCGGACAGGACTACGAGCAGTACTTC. It is translated as CASSKPGQDYEQYF. This chain links TRBV6-5 with TRBJ2-7; the match to TRBD1 covers 7 bases. CDR3 length: 14 amino acids. CDR1 and CDR2 from the germline V gene are MNHEY and SVGAGI. V lost 5 bases and J lost 3; bases outside the gene matches: 7.

CDR3 nucleotide sequence: TGTGCCAGCAGTCGAGGGACGTTGGGGGCTGGGGCCAACGTCCTGACTTTC. It is translated as CASSRGTLGAGANVLTF. The chain carries TRBV28 and TRBJ2-6; D tentatively reads TRBD1 or TRBD2 (5 bases each). CDR1 and CDR2 from the germline V gene are MDHEN and SYDVKM. This CDR3 has 17 residues. The V end lost 5 bases, the J end lost 2 bases, and 16 bases lay between the germline ends.

The rearrangement joins TRBV28 to TRBJ1-4, with a possible D match to TRBD1 (5 bases). This CDR3 region has 12 residues. Germline CDR1 is MDHEN and CDR2 is SYDVKM. This chain's CDR3 is CGVGTAGEKLFF. The CDR3 DNA follows: TGTGGAGTTGGGACGGCTGGTGAAAAACTGTTTTTT. The whole variable domain, remainder taken from reference TRBV28 and TRBJ1-4, is DVKVTQSSRYLVKRTGEKVFLECVQDMDHENMFWYRQDPGLGLRLIYFSYDVKMKEKGDIPEGYSVSREKKERFSLILESASTNQTSMYLCGVGTAGEKLFFGSGTQLSVL.

This clone was found a few times. This sequence joins TRBV7-8 and TRBJ2-1; the match to TRBD2 covers 10 bases. V trimming: 0 bases; J trimming: 8 bases; junction bases outside the gene matches: 10. The CDR3 runs to 17 residues. Germline CDR1 is SGHVS and CDR2 is FQNEAQ. CDR3 sequence: CASSLAPSSGSYHEQFF. The CDR3 coding sequence is TGTGCCAGCAGCTTAGCCCCCTCTAGCGGGAGTTACCATGAGCAGTTCTTC.

The chain combines TRBV19 with TRBJ1-5; D unresolved. Germline V lookup: CDR1 LNHDA, CDR2 SQIVND (reference sequence). Trimming left V 2 bases short and J 4 bases short, with 6 bases between. The CDR3 length is 13 residues. The CDR3 loop reads CASSITLNQPQHF. For the CDR3, the DNA is TGTGCCAGTAGTATAACTCTGAATCAGCCCCAGCATTTT.

This clone has only a few counts. The CDR3 DNA reads as TGTGCCAGCAGTTCACCGAGCGGGAGGGCCCTATACGAGCAGTACTTC. Protein: CASSSPSGRALYEQYF. V is TRBV28 and J is TRBJ2-7, with TRBD2 matching 10 bases. V lost 4 bases to trimming and J lost 4 bases; unmatched junction nucleotides: 10. Germline CDR1 and CDR2: MDHEN and SYDVKM. The CDR3 sequence is 16 residues long.

The chain carries TRBV28 and TRBJ2-7; a weak D match, TRBD2 (6 bases). Between the trimmed V and J ends, which lost 5 bases and 2 bases, there was a span of 16 bases. This CDR3 comprises 15 residues. The germline V gene has CDR1 MDHEN and CDR2 SYDVKM. The CDR3 DNA reads TGTGCCAGCAGTCCGCCGGGGGAGATCCCCTACGAGCAGTACTTC. It specifies CASSPPGEIPYEQYF.

The chain has TRBV5-4 and TRBJ1-2; tentatively, D is TRBD1 (5 bases). Trimming removed 5 bases at V and 3 bases at J, with 14 bases between. This CDR3 has 14 residues. Germline CDR1 and CDR2: SGHNT and YYREEE (reference sequence). CDR3 residues: CASRQGREYYGYTF. In DNA form, the CDR3 reads TGTGCCAGCAGGCAGGGCAGGGAGTACTATGGCTACACCTTC.

This clone was detected only a few times. The rearrangement joins TRBV5-4 to TRBJ2-7, with TRBD2 identical over 7 bases. The V segment lost 4 bases and the J segment 0 bases; nucleotides outside the gene matches: 13. This CDR3 comprises 17 residues. Germline values: CDR1 SGHNT, CDR2 YYREEE (reference sequence). DNA for the CDR3: TGTGCCAGCAGCGTTGGTTGGGCTAGCGGACCCTCCTACGAGCAGTACTTC. Translation: CASSVGWASGPSYEQYF.

The V and J genes are TRBV19 and TRBJ2-7; 12 bases are shared with TRBD2. Germline-derived CDR1 and CDR2 are LNHDA and SQIVND (reference sequence). The CDR3 is made up of 18 amino acids. With 3 bases clipped from V and 6 bases from J, the junction kept 15 bases outside the gene matches. CDR3 sequence: CASSMSPSGRATLAEQYF. The CDR3 DNA reads as TGTGCCAGTAGTATGTCGCCTAGCGGGAGGGCTACCTTGGCCGAGCAGTACTTC.

The genes are TRBV14 and TRBJ2-7; TRBD1 agrees at 8 bases. This CDR3 comprises 15 residues. The V gene's germline CDR1 is SGHDN and CDR2 FVKESK. The J segment lost 3 bases and the V segment lost 6 bases, leaving 10 bases of the junction unmatched. The CDR3 reads CASRSTGTGNYEQYF. Here the CDR3 DNA reads TGTGCCAGCAGGTCTACCGGGACAGGTAACTACGAGCAGTACTTC.

Regarding this clone: The same CDR3 also results from other DNA sequences found in this sample. The chain joins TRBV19 to TRBJ2-7; the match to TRBD2 covers 10 bases. Trimming cost V 4 bases and J 4 bases; bases outside gene matches: 10. Germline V CDR1 and CDR2: LNHDA, SQIVND (reference sequence). There are 16 residues in the CDR3. In nucleotides, the CDR3 is TGTGCCAGTAGTAGACGAGCGGGAGGGGATTCATACGAGCAGTACTTC. Its translation is CASSRRAGGDSYEQYF.

The V and J genes are TRBV5-4 and TRBJ2-1; D unclear. Germline V gene data show CDR1 as SGHNT and CDR2 as YYREEE (reference sequence). V lost 4 bases and J lost 1, with 12 bases in between. This CDR3 region has 15 residues. The CDR3 loop is CASSVRLRSYNEQFF. CDR3 sequence (DNA): TGTGCCAGCAGCGTGAGGCTGAGGTCCTACAATGAGCAGTTCTTC.

This clone was seen only once. The chain is built from TRBV7-2 and TRBJ2-1; 10 bases line up with TRBD1. CDR1 and CDR2 from the germline V gene are SGHTA and FQGNSA. The V and J ends lost 5 bases and 4 bases, in that order; junction bases with no gene match: 5. This CDR3 is built from 15 residues. The CDR3: CASSRGQGSYNEQFF. The CDR3 DNA reads as TGTGCCAGCAGCAGGGGACAGGGGTCTTACAATGAGCAGTTCTTC.

This clone has a single count. This rearrangement joins TRBV5-1 to TRBJ2-4, with D possibly TRBD2 on 6 matching bases. CDR1 SGHRS and CDR2 YFSETQ come from the germline V gene. The V gene lost 2 bases and the J gene lost 3 bases, with 9 bases spanning the gap. The CDR3 is 14 residues long. The CDR3 nucleotides are TGCGCCAGCAGCTTCGGGCGGGGCAAAAACATTCAGTACTTC. Protein: CASSFGRGKNIQYF.

J is TRBJ2-7 and V is TRBV19; D might be TRBD2 (5 bases). Trimming took 4 bases from V and 0 from J, leaving 10 bases between them. Germline V gene sequence: CDR1 LNHDA, CDR2 SQIVND (reference sequence). The CDR3 runs 14 residues. CDR3 nucleotides: TGTGCCAGTAGTAAGCAGAGGGTCTCCTACGAGCAGTACTTC. This sequence encodes CASSKQRVSYEQYF.

This clone has only one observation. The chain combines TRBV28 with TRBJ1-2; D gene uncertain. CDR3 length: 15 residues. Germline values: CDR1 MDHEN, CDR2 SYDVKM. The germline V and J ends were trimmed by 6 bases and 5 bases, with 19 bases remaining between them. Written as DNA, the CDR3 is TGTGCCAGCAGGGCCCATGAATCGTCGGAATATGGCTACACCTTC. It yields the protein CASRAHESSEYGYTF.

The rearrangement uses TRBV5-1 and TRBJ2-3; no firm D call. V lost 0 bases and J 4 bases, leaving 18 bases between the germline ends. The germline CDR1 and CDR2 sequences are SGHRS and YFSETQ. The CDR3 covers 17 residues. The CDR3 bases are TGCGCCAGCAGCTTGGCCGGGCTAATACGGGTCCCAGATACGCAGTATTTT. It codes for CASSLAGLIRVPDTQYF.

This clone was seen a few times. This chain links TRBV10-3 with TRBJ1-2; possibly TRBD1 for D (5 bases). V lost 0 bases and J 5 bases, leaving 16 bases between the germline ends. The V gene's germline CDR1 is ENHRY and CDR2 SYGVKD. The CDR3 covers 16 residues. The CDR3 region is CAISESEVQGGYGYTF. CDR3 coding DNA: TGTGCCATCAGTGAGTCGGAGGTCCAGGGAGGGTATGGCTACACCTTC.

The chain recombines TRBV7-9 with TRBJ2-3; D may match TRBD1 or TRBD2 (5 bases each). CDR3 length: 16 amino acids. V lost 5 bases, J lost 1 base, and 16 bases lay in between. Germline V CDR1 and CDR2: SEHNR, FQNEAQ (reference sequence). Written as DNA, the CDR3 is TGTGCCAGCAGCCCCGGGGTAGGGGCGCGCACAGATACGCAGTATTTT. It translates to CASSPGVGARTDTQYF.

The V gene is TRBV7-6, the J gene TRBJ2-1; D not certain. Trimming took 5 bases from V and 3 from J, leaving 8 bases between them. The CDR3 sequence is 13 residues long. Germline V gives CDR1 SGHVS, CDR2 FNYEAQ. The DNA for the CDR3 is TGTGCCAGCAGCCCCTTCTTCTACAATGAGCAGTTCTTC. Protein sequence: CASSPFFYNEQFF. Based on the CDR3 plus reference TRBV7-6 and TRBJ2-1, the full variable domain is GAGVSQSPRYKVTKRGQDVALRCDPISGHVSLYWYRQALGQGPEFLTYFNYEAQQDKSGLPNDRFSAERPEGSISTLTIQRTEQRDSAMYRCASSPFFYNEQFFGPGTRLTVL.

This clone was counted only a few times. The J gene is TRBJ2-6, the V gene TRBV5-1; D unresolved. Trimming took off 1 base at V and 2 bases at J, with 7 bases between the two ends. CDR3 length equals 15 residues. CDR1 and CDR2 from the germline V gene are SGHRS and YFSETQ. Here the CDR3 reads CASSLSKTGANVLTF. CDR3 sequence (DNA): TGCGCCAGCAGCTTGTCCAAAACTGGGGCCAACGTCCTGACTTTC.

V and J are TRBV5-1 and TRBJ2-7, with TRBD2 matching over 8 bases. Germline CDR1 reads SGHRS; CDR2 reads YFSETQ. The V gene end was trimmed by 5 bases and the J gene end by 0 bases; junction bases not matched to a gene: 4. This CDR3 comprises 14 residues. The DNA for the CDR3 is TGCGCCAGCAGTGCCAGCGGGGGCTCCTACGAGCAGTACTTC. Translating gives CASSASGGSYEQYF.

The chain links TRBV11-2 to TRBJ2-7, with 10 bases matching TRBD1. The CDR3 runs to 15 residues. V lost 4 bases to trimming and J lost 3 bases; unmatched junction nucleotides: 6. Germline-derived CDR1 and CDR2 are SGHAT and FQNNGV. CDR3 nucleotides: TGTGCCAGCAGCTCCCGGGACAGGGGCCTCTACGAGCAGTACTTC. Protein: CASSSRDRGLYEQYF.

The chain uses TRBV5-1 and TRBJ1-1, with 7 bases lining up with TRBD1. The trim removed 6 bases at V and 3 bases at J, leaving 11 bases unmatched. CDR1 and CDR2 from the germline V gene are SGHRS and YFSETQ. There are 15 residues in the CDR3. CDR3 sequence: CASTIQGITDTEAFF. In nucleotides, the CDR3 is TGCGCCAGCACGATACAGGGGATTACGGACACTGAAGCTTTCTTT. Based on the CDR3 plus reference TRBV5-1 and TRBJ1-1, the full variable domain is KAGVTQTPRYLIKTRGQQVTLSCSPISGHRSVSWYQQTPGQGLQFLFEYFSETQRNKGNFPGRFSGRQFSNSRSEMNVSTLELGDSALYLCASTIQGITDTEAFFGQGTRLTVV.

V usage is TRBV2 and J usage is TRBJ2-7; 10 bases agree with TRBD2. V lost 7 bases, J lost 0 bases, and 6 bases stayed unmatched. This CDR3 contains 15 residues. The germline V gene has CDR1 SNHLY and CDR2 FYNNEI. The CDR3 DNA sequence: TGTGCCAGCAACCTACTAGCGGGGAGCTCCTACGAGCAGTACTTC. This encodes CASNLLAGSSYEQYF.